The clone carrying this T cell receptor beta chain has more than one count but fewer than ten. Its antigen is still unknown. The sample belongs to a study of T-cell reconstitution after alpha-beta-depleted transplantation in children. During its preparation, the TCRbeta library received unique molecular identifiers. One entry per CDR3 protein, called by TCRdb with MiXCR from the PCR reads. The data show around 580,000 distinct CDR3 sequences, more than 20% seen once. Overall study findings and caveats: Expanded graft clones, several hundred of them, were reportedly the source of alpha-beta T cells about two months after transplant. Once a year had passed after transplant, T-cell counts and diversity came mostly from newly produced T cells. Surviving recipient T cells and thymic progenitors underlay high day-60 TCRbeta diversity in some patients.

This sample comprised PBMCs, mostly from graft donor cells, obtained 360 days after TCRalphabeta/CD19-depleted stem cell transplant. The TCR sequence derives from a boy younger than two who had a stem cell transplant for acute myeloid leukemia, so the T cells may come from the graft donor.

Here the CDR3 reads CSVAGTGQITDTQYF. The DNA of the CDR3 is TGCAGCGTGGCCGGGACTGGCCAAATCACAGATACGCAGTATTTT. V and J are TRBV29-1 and TRBJ2-3; a weak D match, TRBD2 (6 bases). CDR3 size: 15 residues. The germline V gene encodes CDR1 SQVTM and CDR2 ANQGSEA. Trimming took 6 bases from V and 2 from J, leaving 18 bases between them.